This TCR beta chain was captured in a study of blood T cell repertoires in COVID-19. Authors' analysis steps: Scientists estimated how many nucleated cells there were by amplifying reference gene primers. Sequencing was performed with immunoSEQ multiplex PCR; in TCRdb, only in-frame clones are kept and a portion is missing. V, J and clone size are those of that table, while D and trimming were read from the DNA. The table lists around 230,000 clones, roughly 85% of them singletons, with less than 6.5% in the top ten. This CDR3 has 14 residues. Trimming left V 7 bases short and J 1 base short, with 11 bases between. CDR1 MNHEY and CDR2 SVGAGI come from the germline V gene.

Sequencing was done on a sample of peripheral blood. The receptor was isolated from a man aged 50 to 60 with COVID-19, enrolled during active disease. This chain connects TRBV6-5 to TRBJ1-3; D might be TRBD1 (6 bases). CDR3 protein: CASIQGLSGNTIYF. CDR3 coding DNA: TGTGCCAGCATCCAGGGGCTGTCTGGAAACACCATATATTTT.